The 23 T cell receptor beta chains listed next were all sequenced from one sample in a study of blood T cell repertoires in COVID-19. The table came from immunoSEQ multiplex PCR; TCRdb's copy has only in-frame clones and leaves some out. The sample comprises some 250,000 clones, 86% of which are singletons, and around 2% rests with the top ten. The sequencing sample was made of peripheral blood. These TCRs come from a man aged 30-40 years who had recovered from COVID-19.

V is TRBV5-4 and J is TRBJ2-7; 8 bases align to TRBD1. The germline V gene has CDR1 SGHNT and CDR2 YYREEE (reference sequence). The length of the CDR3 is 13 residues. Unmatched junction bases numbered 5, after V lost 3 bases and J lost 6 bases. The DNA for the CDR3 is TGTGCCAGCAGCTCGAGGACAGGGTCCGAGCAGTACTTC. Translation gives CASSSRTGSEQYF.

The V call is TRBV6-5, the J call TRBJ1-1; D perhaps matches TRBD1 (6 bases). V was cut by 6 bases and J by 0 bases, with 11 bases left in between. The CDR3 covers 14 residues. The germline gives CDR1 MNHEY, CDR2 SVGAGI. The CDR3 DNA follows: TGTGCCAGCAGCCGACAGGTACTGAACACTGAAGCTTTCTTT. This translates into CASSRQVLNTEAFF.

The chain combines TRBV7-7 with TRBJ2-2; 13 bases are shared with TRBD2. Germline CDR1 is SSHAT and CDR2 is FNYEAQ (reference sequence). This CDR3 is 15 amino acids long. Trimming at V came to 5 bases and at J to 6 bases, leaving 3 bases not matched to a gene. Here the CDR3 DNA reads TGTGCCAGCAGCGATACTAGCGGGGGGGCCGGGGAGCTGTTTTTT. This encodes CASSDTSGGAGELFF. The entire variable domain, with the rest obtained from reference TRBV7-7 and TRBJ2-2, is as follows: GAGVSQSPRYKVTKRGQDVTLRCDPISSHATLYWYQQALGQGPEFLTYFNYEAQPDKSGLPSDRFSAERPEGSISTLTIQRTEQRDSAMYRCASSDTSGGAGELFFGEGSRLTVL.

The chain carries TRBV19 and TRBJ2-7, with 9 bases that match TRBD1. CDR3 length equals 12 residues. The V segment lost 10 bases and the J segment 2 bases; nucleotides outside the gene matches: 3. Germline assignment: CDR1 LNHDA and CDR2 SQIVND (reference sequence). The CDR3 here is CATGQGTYEQYF. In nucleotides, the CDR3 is TGTGCCACTGGACAGGGGACCTACGAGCAGTACTTC.

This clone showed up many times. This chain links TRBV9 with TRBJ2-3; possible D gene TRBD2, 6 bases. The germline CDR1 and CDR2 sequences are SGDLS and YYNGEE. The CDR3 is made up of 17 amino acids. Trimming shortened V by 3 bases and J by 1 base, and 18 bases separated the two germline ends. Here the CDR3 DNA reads TGTGCCAGCAGCGAGGAGGGGCTAGGCCCGCGCACAGATACGCAGTATTTT. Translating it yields CASSEEGLGPRTDTQYF.

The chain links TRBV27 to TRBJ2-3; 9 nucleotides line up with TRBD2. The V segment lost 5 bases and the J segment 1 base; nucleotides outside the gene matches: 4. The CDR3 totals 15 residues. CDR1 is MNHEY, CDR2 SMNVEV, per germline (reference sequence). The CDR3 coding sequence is TGTGCCAGCAGTCTAGCGGGGATGGGCACAGATACGCAGTATTTT. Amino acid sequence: CASSLAGMGTDTQYF.

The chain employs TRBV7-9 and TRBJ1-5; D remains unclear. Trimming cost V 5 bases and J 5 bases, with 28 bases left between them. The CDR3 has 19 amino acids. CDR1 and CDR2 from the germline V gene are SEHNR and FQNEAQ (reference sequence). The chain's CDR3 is CASSRFNGQRASRDQPQHF. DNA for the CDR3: TGTGCCAGCAGCCGGTTCAACGGGCAGAGGGCATCTCGGGATCAGCCCCAGCATTTT.

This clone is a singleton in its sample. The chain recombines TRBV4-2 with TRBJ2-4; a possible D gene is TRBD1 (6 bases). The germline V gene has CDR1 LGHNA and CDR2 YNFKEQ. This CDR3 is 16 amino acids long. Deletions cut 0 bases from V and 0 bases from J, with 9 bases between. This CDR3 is CASSQEDSLAKNIQYF. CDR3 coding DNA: TGTGCCAGCAGCCAAGAGGACAGTTTAGCCAAAAACATTCAGTACTTC.

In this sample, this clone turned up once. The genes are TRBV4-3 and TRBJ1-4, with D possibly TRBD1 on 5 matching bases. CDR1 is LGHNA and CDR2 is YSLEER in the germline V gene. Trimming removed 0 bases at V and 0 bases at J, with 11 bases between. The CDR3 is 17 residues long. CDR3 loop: CASSQEGGEATNEKLFF. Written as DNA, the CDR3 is TGCGCCAGCAGCCAAGAGGGAGGGGAAGCAACTAATGAAAAACTGTTTTTT.

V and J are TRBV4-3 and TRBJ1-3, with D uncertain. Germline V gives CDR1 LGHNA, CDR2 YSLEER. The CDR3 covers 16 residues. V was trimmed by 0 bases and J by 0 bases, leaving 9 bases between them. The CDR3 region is CASSQDPRYSGNTIYF. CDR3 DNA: TGCGCCAGCAGCCAAGATCCGCGGTACTCTGGAAACACCATATATTTT.

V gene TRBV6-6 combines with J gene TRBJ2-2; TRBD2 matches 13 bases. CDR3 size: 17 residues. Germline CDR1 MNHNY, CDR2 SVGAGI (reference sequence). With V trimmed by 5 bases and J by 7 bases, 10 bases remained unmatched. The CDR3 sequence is CASSPLAGGPKDGELFF. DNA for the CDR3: TGTGCCAGCAGTCCACTAGCGGGGGGGCCTAAGGACGGGGAGCTGTTTTTT.

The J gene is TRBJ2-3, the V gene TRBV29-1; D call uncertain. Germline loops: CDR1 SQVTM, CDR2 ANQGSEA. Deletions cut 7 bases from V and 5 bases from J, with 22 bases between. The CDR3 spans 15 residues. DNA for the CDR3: TGCAGCGCCCCTACTGGTAGCCGAAGTAAAGATACGCAGTATTTT. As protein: CSAPTGSRSKDTQYF.

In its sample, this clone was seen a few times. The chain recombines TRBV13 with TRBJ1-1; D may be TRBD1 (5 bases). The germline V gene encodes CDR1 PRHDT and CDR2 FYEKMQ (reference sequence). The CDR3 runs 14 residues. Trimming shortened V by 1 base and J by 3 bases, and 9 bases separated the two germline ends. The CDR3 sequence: CASSLDRNYTEAFF. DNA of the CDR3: TGTGCCAGCAGCTTAGACAGGAATTACACTGAAGCTTTCTTT.

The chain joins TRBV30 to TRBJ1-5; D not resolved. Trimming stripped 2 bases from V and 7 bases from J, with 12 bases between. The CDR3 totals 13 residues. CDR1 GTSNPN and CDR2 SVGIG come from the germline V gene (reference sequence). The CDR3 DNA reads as TGTGCCTGGAGTAGAAGCGCCATGCAGCCCCAGCATTTT. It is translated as CAWSRSAMQPQHF.

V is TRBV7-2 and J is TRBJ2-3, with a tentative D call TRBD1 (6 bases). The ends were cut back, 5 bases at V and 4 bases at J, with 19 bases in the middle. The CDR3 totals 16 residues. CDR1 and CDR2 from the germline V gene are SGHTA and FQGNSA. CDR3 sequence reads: CASSPGDRLWADTQYF. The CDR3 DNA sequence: TGTGCCAGCAGCCCGGGCGACAGGTTATGGGCAGATACGCAGTATTTT.

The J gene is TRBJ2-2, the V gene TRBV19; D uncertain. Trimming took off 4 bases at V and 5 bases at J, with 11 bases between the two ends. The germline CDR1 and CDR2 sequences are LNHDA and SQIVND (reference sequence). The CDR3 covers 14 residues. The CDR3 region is CASSRFSPTGELFF. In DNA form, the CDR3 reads TGTGCCAGTAGTAGGTTCAGTCCGACCGGGGAGCTGTTTTTT.

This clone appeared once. The DNA for the CDR3 is TGCGCCAGCAGCTTGGCCGCGGGGATAGGTACAGATACGCAGTATTTT. Amino acids: CASSLAAGIGTDTQYF. V is TRBV5-1 and J is TRBJ2-3; TRBD2 might be the D (6 bases). V dropped 0 bases and J dropped 3 bases, with 14 bases sitting between them. The CDR3 extends over 16 amino acids. Germline V gives CDR1 SGHRS, CDR2 YFSETQ.

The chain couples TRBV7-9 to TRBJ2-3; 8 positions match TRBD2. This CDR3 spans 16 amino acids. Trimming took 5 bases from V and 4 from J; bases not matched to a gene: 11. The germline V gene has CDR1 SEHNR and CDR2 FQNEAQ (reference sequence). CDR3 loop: CASSPAVSGEADTQYF. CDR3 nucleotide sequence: TGTGCCAGCAGCCCAGCGGTTAGCGGGGAGGCAGATACGCAGTATTTT.

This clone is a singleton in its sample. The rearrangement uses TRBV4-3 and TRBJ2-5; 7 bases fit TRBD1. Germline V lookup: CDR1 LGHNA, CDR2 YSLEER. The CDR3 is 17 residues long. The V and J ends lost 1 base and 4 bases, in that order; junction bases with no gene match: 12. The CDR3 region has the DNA TGCGCCAGCAGCCAAGTTGGCCCCGGAACAGGGGTAGAGACCCAGTACTTC. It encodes CASSQVGPGTGVETQYF.

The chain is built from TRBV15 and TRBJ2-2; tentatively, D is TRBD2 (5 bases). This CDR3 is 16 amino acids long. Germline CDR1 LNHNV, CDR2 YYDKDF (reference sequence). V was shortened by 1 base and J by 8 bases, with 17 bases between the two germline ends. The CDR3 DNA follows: TGTGCCACCAGCAGAGTCGGAAAGGGAGTCAGGGGGGAGCTGTTTTTT. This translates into CATSRVGKGVRGELFF.

CDR3 bases: TGTGCCAGCAGCTTGGCGGGTTTTCAGGGCGAAGCTTTCTTT. Its protein product is CASSLAGFQGEAFF. The chain links TRBV5-6 to TRBJ1-1; D is possibly TRBD1 (5 bases). Germline V gives CDR1 SGHDT, CDR2 YYEEEE. The V gene lost 0 bases and the J gene lost 8 bases, with 14 bases spanning the gap. This CDR3 region has 14 residues.

The CDR3 DNA sequence: TGTGCCAGTAGCGCCGGCGGGACAGGTCGTGAAAAACTGTTTTTT. It encodes CASSAGGTGREKLFF. The rearrangement uses TRBV19 and TRBJ1-4, with 8 bases matching TRBD1. CDR1 LNHDA and CDR2 SQIVND come from the germline V gene (reference sequence). The ends lost 6 bases at V and 7 bases at J; junction bases unmatched: 10. The CDR3 covers 15 residues.

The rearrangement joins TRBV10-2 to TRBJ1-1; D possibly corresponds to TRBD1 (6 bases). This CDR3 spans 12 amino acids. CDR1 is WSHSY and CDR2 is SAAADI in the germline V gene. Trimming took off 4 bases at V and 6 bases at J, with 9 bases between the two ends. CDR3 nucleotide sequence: TGCGCCAGCAGTGGTTCAGGGGCTGAAGCTTTCTTT. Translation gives CASSGSGAEAFF.